The 5 T cell receptor beta chains below come from one sample, sequenced in a study of T cell repertoires in cytomegalovirus infection. TCRdb recomputed calls from the reads with MiXCR, one row per CDR3 protein. The data show approximately 240,000 distinct CDR3 sequences, over 9% seen once. The sequencing sample was made of PBMCs. All receptors derive from a human donor in good health (CMV status not recorded). Some clones in this sample may be carry-over from other donors' samples.

For this clonotype: A much larger clone is a single base away; this may be a read error. The chain employs TRBV11-1 and TRBJ1-2; no definite D call. The germline V gene encodes CDR1 SGHAT and CDR2 FQDESV (reference sequence). The CDR3 is 12 residues long. V shed 1 base and J shed 11 bases, with 11 bases lying between them. The CDR3 sequence: CASSLGPRAYTF. The CDR3, as DNA: TGTGCCAGCAGCTTAGGGCCCAGAGCATACACCTTC. Looking up the rest from reference TRBV11-1 and TRBJ1-2 gives the full variable domain: EAEVAQSPRYKITEKSQAVAFWCDPISGHATLYWYRQILGQGPELLVQFQDESVVDDSQLPKDRFSAERLKGVDSTLKIQPAELGDSAMYLCASSLGPRAYTFGSGTRLTVV.

The V gene is TRBV9, the J gene TRBJ1-4, with D unresolved. CDR1 and CDR2 (germline): SGDLS, YYNGEE. The ends were cut back, 4 bases at V and 3 bases at J, with 13 bases in the middle. The length of the CDR3 is 15 residues. Here the CDR3 DNA reads TGTGCCAGCAGCTATGGACCTGCGGCTAATGAAAAACTGTTTTTT. Its translation: CASSYGPAANEKLFF. The entire variable domain, with the rest obtained from reference TRBV9 and TRBJ1-4, is as follows: DSGVTQTPKHLITATGQRVTLRCSPRSGDLSVYWYQQSLDQGLQFLIQYYNGEERAKGNILERFSAQQFPDLHSELNLSSLELGDSALYFCASSYGPAANEKLFFGSGTQLSVL.

This clonotype was counted only a few times. V gene TRBV20-1 combines with J gene TRBJ2-5; tentatively, D is TRBD1 or TRBD2 (5 bases each). Germline CDR1 DFQATT, CDR2 SNEGSKA (reference sequence). The CDR3 is 14 residues long. Trimming took 6 bases from V and 4 from J, leaving 18 bases between them. The CDR3 nucleotides read TGCAGTGCGTACCGGGACCCGATGGGAGAGACCCAGTACTTC. Amino acid sequence: CSAYRDPMGETQYF.

This clonotype was seen more than once but under ten times. The chain carries TRBV19 and TRBJ2-4, with D tentatively TRBD1 or TRBD2 (5 bases each). The CDR3 consists of 15 residues. Germline V gene lookup returns CDR1 LNHDA and CDR2 SQIVND (reference sequence). V was cut by 7 bases and J by 1 base, with 14 bases left in between. Here the CDR3 reads CASKEVGVAKNIQYF. CDR3 sequence (DNA): TGTGCCAGTAAGGAGGTGGGGGTGGCCAAAAACATTCAGTACTTC.

There are many counts of this clonotype. The J gene is TRBJ1-5, the V gene TRBV12-3 or TRBV12-4, with TRBD1 identical over 8 bases. This CDR3 is built from 15 residues. J gave up 6 bases and V 5 bases, and 9 bases lay outside the gene matches. CDR3 DNA: TGTGCCAGCAGTCCGACAGGGGTGGCCCCTCAGCCCCAGCATTTT. Its translation is CASSPTGVAPQPQHF.